The 14 T cell receptor beta chains presented below share a single source sample, sequenced in a study of PD-L1 blockade in urothelial cancer. Libraries were prepared by immunoSEQ multiplex PCR; TCRdb keeps only in-frame clonotypes and omits some of them. The data show tens of thousands of clones, about 80% seen once. Sequences were derived from PBMCs, sampled around atezolizumab (anti-PD-L1) treatment. Receptors originate from a man between 65 and 85 years old with urothelial cancer.

This chain uses TRBV4-3 with TRBJ2-3, with 8 positions matching TRBD2. V trimming: 0 bases; J trimming: 2 bases; junction bases outside the gene matches: 10. The CDR3 totals 18 residues. Per germline, CDR1 LGHNA and CDR2 YSLEER. The CDR3 bases are TGCGCCAGCAGCCAAGATCTTCTGCGGGGGGCTCACACAGATACGCAGTATTTT. It codes for CASSQDLLRGAHTDTQYF.

The CDR3 DNA is TGCGCCAGCAGCTTGGTTCCCTTGAGCTCTGGAAACACCATATATTTT. Translating it yields CASSLVPLSSGNTIYF. The genes are TRBV5-1 and TRBJ1-3, with unresolved D. Between the trimmed V and J ends, which lost 0 bases and 0 bases, there was a span of 10 bases. The CDR3 spans 16 residues. Per germline, CDR1 SGHRS and CDR2 YFSETQ.

This clone was seen once. J is TRBJ1-3 and V is TRBV4-1; D is perhaps TRBD1 (5 bases). In germline, CDR1 is MGHRA, CDR2 YSYEKL. V dropped 0 bases and J dropped 0 bases, with 12 bases sitting between them. This CDR3 contains 17 residues. The CDR3 nucleotides are TGCGCCAGCAGCCAAGATCAAATCGACAGCTCTGGAAACACCATATATTTT. As protein: CASSQDQIDSSGNTIYF.

V and J are TRBV25-1 and TRBJ1-2; D is unclear. V dropped 5 bases and J dropped 13 bases, with 23 bases sitting between them. Germline V gene lookup returns CDR1 MGHDK and CDR2 SYGVNS. This CDR3 region has 14 residues. The CDR3: CASSNPSDMGRITF. For the CDR3, the DNA is TGTGCCAGCAGTAACCCCAGTGATATGGGCCGCATCACCTTC.

This clone was picked up one time. This chain connects TRBV20-1 to TRBJ1-2; D unclear. Germline V gene lookup returns CDR1 DFQATT and CDR2 SNEGSKA (reference sequence). The CDR3 has 10 residues. Trimming removed 6 bases from V and 6 bases from J, with 8 bases in between. The CDR3 region has the DNA TGCAGTGCGGTCGACAATGGCTACACCTTC. This codes for CSAVDNGYTF.

The V gene is TRBV7-8, the J gene TRBJ2-7; 10 nucleotides line up with TRBD2. The CDR3 contains 16 residues. The germline gives CDR1 SGHVS, CDR2 FQNEAQ. The ends lost 1 base at V and 5 bases at J; junction bases unmatched: 8. CDR3 bases: TGTGCCAGCAGCTTAGTCGCAGCGGGGGGGCCCCACGAGCAGTACTTC. The encoded protein is CASSLVAAGGPHEQYF.

J is TRBJ1-2 and V is TRBV18; possibly TRBD1 for D (5 bases). Germline CDR1 KGHSH, CDR2 LQKENI. V lost 3 bases to trimming and J lost 5 bases, with 16 bases between them. The CDR3 covers 15 residues. The chain's CDR3 is CASSPFSGTEYGYTF. CDR3 in DNA: TGTGCCAGCTCACCCTTCAGCGGGACTGAATATGGCTACACCTTC.

The chain recombines TRBV10-3 with TRBJ2-1, with TRBD1 identical over 7 bases. Germline CDR1 and CDR2: ENHRY and SYGVKD. This CDR3 region has 15 residues. With 6 bases clipped from V and 3 bases from J, the junction kept 8 bases outside the gene matches. CDR3: CAISPAGTDYNEQFF. Here the CDR3 DNA reads TGTGCCATCAGCCCTGCCGGGACAGACTACAATGAGCAGTTCTTC.

The gene calls are TRBV18 and TRBJ1-5; 9 bases are shared with TRBD1. The germline gives CDR1 KGHSH, CDR2 LQKENI. This CDR3 is 15 amino acids long. Losses at the gene ends were 5 bases for V and 0 bases for J; bases not matched to a gene: 2. CDR3 sequence reads: CASSTTGGSNQPQHF. CDR3 DNA sequence: TGTGCCAGCTCAACGACAGGGGGTAGCAATCAGCCCCAGCATTTT.

The chain carries TRBV9 and TRBJ2-3, with D perhaps TRBD2 (5 bases). The V end was cut by 0 bases, the J end by 3 bases, with 14 bases between. The CDR3 consists of 16 residues. The germline CDR1 and CDR2 sequences are SGDLS and YYNGEE. CDR3 DNA: TGTGCCAGCAGCGTAGCGCACCAAGGAGGTACAGATACGCAGTATTTT. This sequence encodes CASSVAHQGGTDTQYF.

This chain connects TRBV7-2 to TRBJ2-7; 9 nucleotides line up with TRBD1. V shed 2 bases, J shed 1 base, and the junction held 3 bases outside the gene matches. CDR1 and CDR2 (germline): SGHTA, FQGNSA. The CDR3 has 15 amino acids. The CDR3 sequence is CASSLRDRVSYEQYF. CDR3 nucleotides: TGTGCCAGCAGCTTACGGGACAGGGTTTCCTACGAGCAGTACTTC.

The CDR3 DNA sequence: TGTGCCAGCAGTGGATCCGGGAATTCACCCCTCCACTTT. The encoded protein is CASSGSGNSPLHF. The rearrangement links TRBV25-1 to TRBJ1-6, with unresolved D. The CDR3 length is 13 residues. Trimming removed 4 bases at V and 7 bases at J, with 8 bases between. Germline CDR1 is MGHDK and CDR2 is SYGVNS. Supplemented by reference TRBV25-1 and TRBJ1-6, the full variable domain reads EADIYQTPRYLVIGTGKKITLECSQTMGHDKMYWYQQDPGMELHLIHYSYGVNSTEKGDLSSESTVSRIRTEHFPLTLESARPSHTSQYLCASSGSGNSPLHFGNGTRLTVT.

The genes are TRBV2 and TRBJ2-7; TRBD2 matches at 7 bases. After removal of 11 bases from V and 0 bases from J, the junction contained 10 bases not matched to a gene. The CDR3 sequence is 14 residues long. The germline V gene has CDR1 SNHLY and CDR2 FYNNEI. The CDR3 reads CASPRQRDSYEQYF. The DNA of the CDR3 is TGTGCCTCCCCGCGGCAGCGGGACTCCTACGAGCAGTACTTC.

The rearrangement links TRBV2 to TRBJ1-6, with D uncertain. V shed 6 bases and J shed 5 bases, with 8 bases lying between them. The germline V gene has CDR1 SNHLY and CDR2 FYNNEI. The CDR3 has 13 residues. The CDR3 region has the DNA TGTGCCAGCAGGGTAGGAGATAATTCACCCCTCCACTTT. As protein: CASRVGDNSPLHF.